This T cell receptor beta chain was recorded in a study of T-cell reconstitution after alpha-beta-depleted transplantation in children. Overall study findings and caveats: T cells produced anew were the main source of T-cell counts and diversity one year after transplant. In patients about two months after transplant, alpha-beta T cells reportedly arose from several hundred expanded graft clones. Surviving recipient T cells and thymic progenitors underlay high day-60 TCRbeta diversity in some patients.

On this clonotype itself: The antigen remains unidentified.

Using unique molecular identifiers, the investigators prepared the TCRbeta library. TCRdb re-analysed the PCR reads in MiXCR, keeping a single row per CDR3 protein. The table lists 250,000 to 400,000 distinct CDR3 sequences, 23% of them singletons, with 9.5% to 13% in the top ten. This TCR was sampled from a male patient aged 5 to 17 who had a stem cell transplant for acute lymphoblastic leukemia, so the T cells may come from the graft donor. This material consisted of PBMCs, mostly from graft donor cells, taken 180 days after TCRalphabeta/CD19-depleted stem cell transplant.

The CDR3 is CASSVQGPFNQPQHF. As DNA, the CDR3 is TGTGCCAGCAGTGTACAGGGTCCATTCAATCAGCCCCAGCATTTT. The V gene is TRBV2, the J gene TRBJ1-5; TRBD1 is a possible D gene (6 bases). This CDR3 contains 15 residues. The germline V gene encodes CDR1 SNHLY and CDR2 FYNNEI. The ends were cut back, 4 bases at V and 3 bases at J, with 13 bases in the middle.